This section outlines one T cell receptor (beta chain) sequence together with its context. Either two negative PCRs, clearance, or symptom resolution qualified Cohort 3 donors as recovered. These data originate in a study of blood T cell repertoires in COVID-19. Method: immunoSEQ multiplex PCR; TCRdb's copy keeps in-frame clones and lacks some. This table has about 480,000 clones, roughly 88% appearing once. CDR3 length: 15 residues. Germline V gives CDR1 LNHNV, CDR2 YYDKDF (reference sequence). The V and J ends lost 1 base and 3 bases, in that order; junction bases with no gene match: 4. The receptor was isolated from a woman aged 40 to 50 who had recovered from COVID-19. Sequenced input: PBMCs or T cells enriched from blood (not recorded which). The chain recombines TRBV15 with TRBJ1-2; 8 nucleotides agree with TRBD1. The DNA of the CDR3 is TGTGCCACCAGCAGAGTAATACAGGGGGACTATGGCTACACCTTC. This sequence encodes CATSRVIQGDYGYTF.